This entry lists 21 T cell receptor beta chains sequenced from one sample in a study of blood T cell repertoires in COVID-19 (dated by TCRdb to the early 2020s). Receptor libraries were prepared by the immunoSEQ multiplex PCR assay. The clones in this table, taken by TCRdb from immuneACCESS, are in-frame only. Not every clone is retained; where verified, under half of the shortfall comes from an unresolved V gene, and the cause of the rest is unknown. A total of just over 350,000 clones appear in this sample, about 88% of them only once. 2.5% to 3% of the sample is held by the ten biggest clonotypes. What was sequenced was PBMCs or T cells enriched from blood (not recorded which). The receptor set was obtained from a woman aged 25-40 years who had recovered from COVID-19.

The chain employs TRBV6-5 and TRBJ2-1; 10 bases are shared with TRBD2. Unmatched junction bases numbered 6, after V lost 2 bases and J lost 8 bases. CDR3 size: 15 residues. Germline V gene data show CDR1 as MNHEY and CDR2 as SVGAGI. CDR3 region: CASSYKGTSDYEQFF. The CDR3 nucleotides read TGTGCCAGCAGTTACAAGGGGACTAGCGACTATGAGCAGTTCTTC.

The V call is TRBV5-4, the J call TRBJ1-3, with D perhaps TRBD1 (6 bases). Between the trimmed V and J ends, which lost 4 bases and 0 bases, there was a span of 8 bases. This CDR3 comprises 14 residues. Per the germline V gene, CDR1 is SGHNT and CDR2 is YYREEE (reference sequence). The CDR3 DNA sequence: TGTGCCAGCAGCGGGACAAGCTCTGGAAACACCATATATTTT. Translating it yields CASSGTSSGNTIYF.

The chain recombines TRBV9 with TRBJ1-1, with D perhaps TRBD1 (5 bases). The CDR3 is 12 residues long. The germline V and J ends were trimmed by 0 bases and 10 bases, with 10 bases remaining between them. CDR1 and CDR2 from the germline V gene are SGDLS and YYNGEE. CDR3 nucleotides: TGTGCCAGCAGCGTAGAGCAGGGAAGAGCTTTCTTT. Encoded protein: CASSVEQGRAFF.

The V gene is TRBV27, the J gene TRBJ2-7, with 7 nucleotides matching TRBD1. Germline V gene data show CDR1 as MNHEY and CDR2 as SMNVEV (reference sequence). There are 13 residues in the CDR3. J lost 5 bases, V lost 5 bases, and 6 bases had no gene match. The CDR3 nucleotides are TGTGCCAGCAGTGTGATGACAGGGCACGAGCAGTACTTC. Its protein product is CASSVMTGHEQYF.

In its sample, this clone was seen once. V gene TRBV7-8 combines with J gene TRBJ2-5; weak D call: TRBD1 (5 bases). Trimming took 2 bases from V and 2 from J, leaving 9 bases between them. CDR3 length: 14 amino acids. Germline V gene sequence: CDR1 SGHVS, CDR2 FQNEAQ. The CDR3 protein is CASSLNRGQETQYF. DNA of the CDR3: TGTGCCAGCAGCTTAAATAGGGGACAAGAGACCCAGTACTTC.

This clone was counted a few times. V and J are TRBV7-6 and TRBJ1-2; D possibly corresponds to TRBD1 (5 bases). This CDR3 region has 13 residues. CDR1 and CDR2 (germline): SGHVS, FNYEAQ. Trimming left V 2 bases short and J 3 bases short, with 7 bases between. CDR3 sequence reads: CASSLLGDYGYTF. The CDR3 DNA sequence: TGTGCCAGCAGCTTATTAGGGGACTATGGCTACACCTTC.

The DNA of the CDR3 is TGTGCCAGCAGAGCTCCGGGACAGGGTAACTATGGCTACACCTTC. It codes for CASRAPGQGNYGYTF. The chain is built from TRBV9 and TRBJ1-2; 9 bases are a match to TRBD1. The CDR3 consists of 15 residues. Per germline, CDR1 SGDLS and CDR2 YYNGEE. The junction had 6 bases not matched to a gene; V was cut back by 5 bases and J by 1 base.

Written as DNA, the CDR3 is TGTGCCAGCAGAAAGACAGGGGCAGGAAATCAGCCCCAGCATTTT. It is translated as CASRKTGAGNQPQHF. The rearrangement uses TRBV6-5 and TRBJ1-5; 8 bases line up with TRBD1. With 6 bases clipped from V and 4 bases from J, the junction kept 8 bases outside the gene matches. Germline loops: CDR1 MNHEY, CDR2 SVGAGI. The CDR3 length is 15 residues.

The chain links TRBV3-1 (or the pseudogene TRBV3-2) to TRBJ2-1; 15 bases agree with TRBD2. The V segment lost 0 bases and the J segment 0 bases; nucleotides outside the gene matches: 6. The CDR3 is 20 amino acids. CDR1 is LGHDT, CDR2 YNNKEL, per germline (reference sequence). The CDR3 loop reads CASSQDTGTSGGFSYNEQFF. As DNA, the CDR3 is TGTGCCAGCAGCCAAGATACGGGGACTAGCGGGGGGTTCTCCTACAATGAGCAGTTCTTC.

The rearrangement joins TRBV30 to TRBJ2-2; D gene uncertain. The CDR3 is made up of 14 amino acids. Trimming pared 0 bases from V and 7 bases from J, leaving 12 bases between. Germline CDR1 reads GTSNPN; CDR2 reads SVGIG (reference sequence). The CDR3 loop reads CAWSVSGGGGELFF. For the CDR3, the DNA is TGTGCCTGGAGTGTCTCCGGTGGCGGCGGGGAGCTGTTTTTT. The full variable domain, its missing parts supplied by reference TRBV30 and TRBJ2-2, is SQTIHQWPATLVQPVGSPLSLECTVEGTSNPNLYWYRQAAGRGLQLLFYSVGIGQISSEVPQNLSASRPQDRQFILSSKKLLLSDSGFYLCAWSVSGGGGELFFGEGSRLTVL.

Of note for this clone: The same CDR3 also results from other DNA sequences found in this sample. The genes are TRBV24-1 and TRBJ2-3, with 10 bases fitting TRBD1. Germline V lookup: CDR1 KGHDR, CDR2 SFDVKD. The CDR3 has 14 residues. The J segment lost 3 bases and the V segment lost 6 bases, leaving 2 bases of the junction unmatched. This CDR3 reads CATSRTGGTDTQYF. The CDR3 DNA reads TGTGCCACCAGTCGGACAGGGGGGACAGATACGCAGTATTTT.

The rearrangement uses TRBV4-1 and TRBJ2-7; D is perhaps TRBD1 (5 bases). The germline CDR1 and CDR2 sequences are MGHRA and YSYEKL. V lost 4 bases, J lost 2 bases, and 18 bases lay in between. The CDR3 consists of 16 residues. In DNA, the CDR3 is TGCGCCAGCAGCCTCTTTGGACAATCCAACCCCTACGAGCAGTACTTC. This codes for CASSLFGQSNPYEQYF.

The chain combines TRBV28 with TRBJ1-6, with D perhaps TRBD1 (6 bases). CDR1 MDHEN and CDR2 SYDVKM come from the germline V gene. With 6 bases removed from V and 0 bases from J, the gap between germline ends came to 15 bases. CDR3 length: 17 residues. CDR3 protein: CASSPRTASSYNSPLHF. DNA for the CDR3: TGTGCCAGCAGCCCGCGGACAGCAAGCTCCTATAATTCACCCCTCCACTTT.

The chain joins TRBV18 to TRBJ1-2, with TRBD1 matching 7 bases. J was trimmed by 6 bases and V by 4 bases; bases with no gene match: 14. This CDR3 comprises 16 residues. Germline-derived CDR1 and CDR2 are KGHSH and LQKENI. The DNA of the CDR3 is TGTGCCAGCTCACTAACATACAACACAGGGGACGATGGCTACACCTTC. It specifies CASSLTYNTGDDGYTF.

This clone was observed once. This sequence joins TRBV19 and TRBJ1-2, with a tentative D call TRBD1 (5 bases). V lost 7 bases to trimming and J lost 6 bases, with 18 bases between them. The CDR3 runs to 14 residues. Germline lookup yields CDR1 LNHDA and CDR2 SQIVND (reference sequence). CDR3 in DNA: TGTGCCAGTACCACTAGGGCGTCGGGGGATGGCTACACCTTC. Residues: CASTTRASGDGYTF.

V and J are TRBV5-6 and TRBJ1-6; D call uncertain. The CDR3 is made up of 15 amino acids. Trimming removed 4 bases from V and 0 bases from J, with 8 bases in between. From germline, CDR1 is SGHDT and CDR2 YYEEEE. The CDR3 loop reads CASSPTVSYNSPLHF. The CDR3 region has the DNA TGTGCCAGCAGCCCTACAGTCTCCTATAATTCACCCCTCCACTTT.

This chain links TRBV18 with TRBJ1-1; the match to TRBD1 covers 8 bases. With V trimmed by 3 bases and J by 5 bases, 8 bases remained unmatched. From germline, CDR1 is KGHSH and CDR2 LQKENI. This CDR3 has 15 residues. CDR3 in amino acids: CASSPLPTGDTEAFF. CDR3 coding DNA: TGTGCCAGCTCACCCCTCCCGACAGGGGATACTGAAGCTTTCTTT.

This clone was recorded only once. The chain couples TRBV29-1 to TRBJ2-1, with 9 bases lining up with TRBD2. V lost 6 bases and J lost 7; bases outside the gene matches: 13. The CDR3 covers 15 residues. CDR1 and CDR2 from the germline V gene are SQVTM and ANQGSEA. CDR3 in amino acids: CSVETSGYGGNEQFF. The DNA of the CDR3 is TGCAGCGTAGAGACTAGCGGTTACGGGGGTAATGAGCAGTTCTTC.

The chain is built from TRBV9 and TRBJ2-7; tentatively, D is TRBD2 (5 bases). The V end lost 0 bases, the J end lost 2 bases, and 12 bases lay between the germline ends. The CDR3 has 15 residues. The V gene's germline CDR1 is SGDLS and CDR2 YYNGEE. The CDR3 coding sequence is TGTGCCAGCAGCGTAGGTAGTAGCGCTACCTACGAGCAGTACTTC. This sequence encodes CASSVGSSATYEQYF.

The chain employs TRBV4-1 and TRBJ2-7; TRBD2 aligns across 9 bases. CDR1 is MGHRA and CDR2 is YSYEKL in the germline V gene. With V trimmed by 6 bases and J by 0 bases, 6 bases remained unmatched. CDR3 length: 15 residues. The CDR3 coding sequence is TGCGCCAGCAGACCTATAGCGGGAGTCTCCTACGAGCAGTACTTC. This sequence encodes CASRPIAGVSYEQYF.

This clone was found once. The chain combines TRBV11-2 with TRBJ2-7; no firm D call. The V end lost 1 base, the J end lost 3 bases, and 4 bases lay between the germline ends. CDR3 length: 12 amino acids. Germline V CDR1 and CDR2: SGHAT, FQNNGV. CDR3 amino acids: CASSLANYEQYF. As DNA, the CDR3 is TGTGCCAGCAGCTTAGCCAACTACGAGCAGTACTTC.